This paragraph reports one T cell receptor (beta chain). The sample belongs to a study of blood T cell repertoires in COVID-19. Study-wide background: Samples came from the United States, Italy and Spain, spanning acute and convalescent COVID-19. Sample material is recorded as cDNA or gDNA derived from T cells, B-cell-depleted T cells, or PBMCs.

TCRdb's table, derived via immunoSEQ multiplex PCR, lists solely in-frame clones and lacks some. The profile shows 30,000 to 45,000 clones, approximately 75% of them singletons. The sequence derives from a human donor in a cohort sampled during active or convalescent COVID-19. The donor label of this sample is uncertain. Sequenced: peripheral blood.

The CDR3 reads CASSTTRGNEQFF. CDR3 sequence (DNA): TGTGCCAGTAGTACGACTAGGGGCAATGAGCAGTTCTTC. The genes are TRBV19 and TRBJ2-1; D might be TRBD2 (6 bases). The germline gives CDR1 LNHDA, CDR2 SQIVND (reference sequence). Trimming pared 4 bases from V and 6 bases from J, leaving 10 bases between. The CDR3 has 13 amino acids.